This is a list of T cell receptor beta chains from one sample in a study of shared clonotypes between healthy human individuals. TCRdb's copy holds only in-frame clones and misses some; the assay was immunoSEQ multiplex PCR. The sample has some 79,000 clones; 62% are singletons. Sequenced input: memory CD8+ T cells sorted from blood. The receptors here all came from a man aged 25-45 years in good health. Both conserved end residues are part of each CDR3. D genes are given only for firm matches. Some rows mark clone size as missing; the rest say once, few, many or name a class of expanded clone.

J: TRBJ2-7
D: .
size: few
V: TRBV20-1
CDR3: CSAPAGGYEYF
DNA: TGCAGTGCCCCCGCTGGAGGGTACGAGTACTTC

J: TRBJ2-7
D: .
size: .
V: TRBV7-8
CDR3: CASSLSFLGEQYF
DNA: TGTGCCAGCAGCTTATCCTTCTTAGGGGAGCAGTACTTC

J: TRBJ1-1
D: .
size: .
V: TRBV5-1
CDR3: CASSLAWGGEGTEAFF
DNA: TGCGCCAGCAGCTTGGCTTGGGGAGGGGAGGGAACTGAAGCTTTCTTT

J: TRBJ2-7
D: .
size: .
V: TRBV5-1
CDR3: CASSLFGGDLIDEQYF
DNA: TGCGCCAGCAGCTTGTTCGGAGGGGACCTCATCGACGAGCAGTACTTC

J: TRBJ2-1
D: TRBD1
size: few
V: TRBV6-4
CDR3: CASSDRPGQDYNEQFF
DNA: TGTGCCAGCAGTGACCGACCCGGACAGGACTACAATGAGCAGTTCTTC

J: TRBJ2-2
D: .
size: .
V: TRBV6-1
CDR3: CASSEGARRTGELFF
DNA: TGTGCCAGCAGTGAGGGGGCCCGGCGTACCGGGGAGCTGTTTTTT

J: TRBJ2-1
D: TRBD2
size: .
V: TRBV5-4
CDR3: CASSWGLADYNEQFF
DNA: TGTGCCAGCAGCTGGGGACTAGCGGATTACAATGAGCAGTTCTTC

J: TRBJ1-5
D: .
size: .
V: TRBV5-4
CDR3: CASRLWGGNQPQHF
DNA: TGTGCCAGCAGACTCTGGGGCGGCAATCAGCCCCAGCATTTT

J: TRBJ2-2
D: TRBD2
size: .
V: TRBV5-6
CDR3: CASSRTSGRSGELFF
DNA: TGTGCCAGCAGCCGGACTAGCGGGAGGTCGGGGGAGCTGTTTTTT

J: TRBJ2-3
D: .
size: .
V: TRBV4-3
CDR3: CASNLQGYTDTQYF
DNA: TGCGCCAGCAACCTTCAGGGGTACACAGATACGCAGTATTTT

J: TRBJ2-5
D: .
size: .
V: TRBV7-4
CDR3: CASSLRGRGGETQYF
DNA: TGTGCCAGCAGCTTAAGAGGCAGGGGAGGCGAGACCCAGTACTTC

J: TRBJ1-1
D: .
size: .
V: TRBV5-8
CDR3: CASSLGAGVEAFF
DNA: TGTGCCAGCAGCTTGGGGGCCGGAGTTGAAGCTTTCTTT

J: TRBJ2-1
D: TRBD2
size: .
V: TRBV5-1
CDR3: CASSQVERELYEQFF
DNA: TGCGCCAGCAGCCAGGTGGAGCGGGAGCTTTATGAGCAGTTCTTC

J: TRBJ2-1
D: TRBD2
size: .
V: TRBV29-1
CDR3: CSVVLAGVNEQFF
DNA: TGCAGCGTTGTTCTAGCGGGAGTCAATGAGCAGTTCTTC

J: TRBJ2-1
D: .
size: .
V: TRBV6-1
CDR3: CASSRNRDDEQFF
DNA: TGTGCCAGCAGTCGAAACCGGGATGATGAGCAGTTCTTC

J: TRBJ2-7
D: TRBD1
size: .
V: TRBV30
CDR3: CAWSVQQGFPYEQYF
DNA: TGTGCCTGGAGTGTACAACAGGGGTTCCCCTACGAGCAGTACTTC

J: TRBJ1-2
D: .
size: .
V: TRBV28
CDR3: CASSLSGLGYGYTF
DNA: TGTGCCAGCAGTTTATCAGGGTTGGGTTATGGCTACACCTTC

J: TRBJ2-7
D: .
size: .
V: TRBV6-5
CDR3: CASSPTGSYEQYF
DNA: TGTGCCAGCAGTCCTACAGGGTCCTACGAGCAGTACTTC

J: TRBJ1-5
D: .
size: .
V: TRBV7-9
CDR3: CASSTGNQPQHF
DNA: TGTGCCAGCAGCACGGGCAATCAGCCCCAGCATTTT

J: TRBJ1-3
D: .
size: .
V: TRBV6-1
CDR3: CASGDRSSGNTIYF
DNA: TGTGCCAGCGGCGACCGGAGCTCTGGAAACACCATATATTTT

J: TRBJ2-7
D: TRBD2
size: few
V: TRBV6-5
CDR3: CASNTGTSGSVQYF
DNA: TGTGCCAGCAACACCGGGACTAGCGGGTCAGTGCAGTACTTC

J: TRBJ1-1
D: TRBD1
size: .
V: TRBV4-2
CDR3: CASRDGTATGTEAFF
DNA: TGTGCCAGCAGGGACGGGACAGCCACGGGCACTGAAGCTTTCTTT